This TCR beta chain was recorded in a study of blood T cell repertoires in COVID-19. Study details: From the United States, Italy and Spain came samples of acute and convalescent COVID-19. The cDNA or gDNA used as material had been derived from T cells, B-cell-depleted T cells, or PBMCs.

In the original analysis: Amplification with reference gene primers provided the estimates of nucleated cell counts. Repertoires were generated with immunoSEQ multiplex PCR, while TCRdb's copy carries only in-frame clones and drops some. V and J calls plus clone size are reproduced from that table; the DNA served to infer D and trimming. This sample has 35,000 to 55,000 clones; 80% to 90% occur once, and the top ten carry less than 15%. In this sample, this clone turned up once. The receptor's source is a woman in her 70s in a cohort sampled during active COVID-19. Sample: peripheral blood.

CDR3 sequence: CAISDVGQGRNSPLHF. CDR3 sequence (DNA): TGTGCCATCAGTGACGTCGGACAGGGGCGTAATTCACCCCTCCACTTT. The V call is TRBV10-3, the J call TRBJ1-6; 9 bases line up with TRBD1. The CDR3 is 16 residues long. Unmatched junction bases numbered 6, after V lost 3 bases and J lost 6 bases. Per the germline V gene, CDR1 is ENHRY and CDR2 is SYGVKD.